This TCR beta chain is from a study of cytomegalovirus exposure and HLA in healthy donors. Study outcomes and limitations: The authors considered a cluster of highly shared sequence variants likely to be a sequencing artifact. Earlier analysis looked at TCR beta V segments, and most were productive about 90% or about 30% of the time. Analysis was performed later, and it showed HLA-associated TCR beta chains to be more clonally expanded than equally common others.

About this clone: As yet, its antigen is unknown.

Researchers ran the PCR with 60 Vbeta and 13 Jbeta primers. Some clones are missing from TCRdb's copy, which holds only in-frame ones; the method was immunoSEQ multiplex PCR. The profile shows 180,000 or so clones, roughly 88% of them singletons. At the time of sampling, donors were nominally healthy, though unrecorded immune exposures were likely. The length of the CDR3 is 17 residues. The V gene's germline CDR1 is SGDLS and CDR2 YYNGEE. V shed 0 bases and J 2 bases; nucleotides not matched to a gene: 5. The TCR sequence derives from a man younger than 35 in good health and CMV-seropositive. V usage is TRBV9 and J usage is TRBJ2-3; 11 bases match TRBD2. Sequenced: PBMCs. The chain's CDR3 is CASSVGISGGATDTQYF. As DNA, the CDR3 is TGTGCCAGCAGCGTAGGTATTAGCGGGGGGGCCACAGATACGCAGTATTTT.